The 6 T cell receptor beta chains below all came from one sample that was sequenced in a study of CD4 T cells in relation to SARS-CoV-2 and coronaviruses (dated by TCRdb to the early 2020s). These receptors' targets are unknown. CD4+ T cells from unexposed donors were collected before the COVID-19 pandemic (2011-2018). After less than 13 days of culture, CD4+ T cells were isolated with the EasySep CD4+ T cell isolation kit. Libraries were constructed by the immunoSEQ multiplex PCR assay. Sourced from immuneACCESS, this table was stored by TCRdb with only in-frame sequences that have V and J called. A share of the clones is absent; for the studies checked, an unresolved V gene accounts for under half, and the remainder has no known explanation. Across this sample there are tens of thousands of clones, with just over 65% seen only once. The ten largest clones capture under 20% of the sample. The specimen was CD4+ T cells from PBMCs, cultured in vitro. The receptors stem from a human donor in good health.

This rearrangement joins TRBV5-4 to TRBJ2-3; TRBD2 aligns across 8 bases. The CDR3 is 15 residues long. From germline, CDR1 is SGHNT and CDR2 YYREEE (reference sequence). The trim removed 2 bases at V and 4 bases at J, leaving 6 bases unmatched. In nucleotides, the CDR3 is TGTGCCAGCAGCTTCGGGGGGGCGAGTGCAGATACGCAGTATTTT. This codes for CASSFGGASADTQYF.

This clone was recorded only once. The rearrangement links TRBV7-9 to TRBJ2-1; TRBD2 matches 16 bases. The CDR3 runs 18 residues. Germline V gene sequence: CDR1 SEHNR, CDR2 FQNEAQ (reference sequence). Trimming took 5 bases from V and 7 from J; bases not matched to a gene: 11. CDR3 sequence reads: CASSDRGLAGGIGNEQFF. The CDR3 bases are TGTGCCAGCAGCGATCGGGGACTAGCGGGAGGGATTGGAAATGAGCAGTTCTTC.

The J gene is TRBJ1-5, the V gene TRBV12-3 or TRBV12-4; possible D gene TRBD1, 5 bases. This CDR3 is built from 13 residues. With 5 bases removed from V and 4 bases from J, the gap between germline ends came to 9 bases. CDR3 in DNA: TGTGCCAGCAGTCCAAGACAGAATCAGCCCCAGCATTTT. It yields the protein CASSPRQNQPQHF.

The rearrangement joins TRBV20-1 to TRBJ1-1; D gene unclear. V was clipped by 3 bases and J by 1 base, with 3 bases between them. Per the germline V gene, CDR1 is DFQATT and CDR2 is SNEGSKA (reference sequence). The CDR3 is 11 residues long. CDR3 bases: TGCAGTGCTAGGTGGAACACTGAAGCTTTCTTT. Translating gives CSARWNTEAFF.

The V gene is TRBV7-2, the J gene TRBJ1-6; D is unclear. CDR1 is SGHTA, CDR2 FQGNSA, per germline. Trimming stripped 1 base from V and 10 bases from J, with 11 bases between. The CDR3 sequence is 14 residues long. The CDR3 reads CASSLESSVSPLHF. The CDR3 DNA is TGTGCCAGCAGCTTAGAGTCGAGTGTCTCACCCCTCCACTTT.

V is TRBV4-3 and J is TRBJ1-5; D not certain. The CDR3 runs to 15 residues. V lost 0 bases, J lost 9 bases, and 15 bases lay in between. Per germline, CDR1 LGHNA and CDR2 YSLEER. The CDR3 nucleotides are TGCGCCAGCAGCCAAGAGGGTCCGGGAGTTGGGCCCCAGCATTTT. Translated: CASSQEGPGVGPQHF.